Following are 2 T cell receptor beta chains from one sample sequenced in a study of T cells of healthy individuals. MiXCR was run by TCRdb on the 5' RACE reads, yielding one entry per CDR3 protein. The sample lists about 96,000 distinct CDR3 sequences, about 16% seen once, with around 6.5% in the top ten. The receptors come from a human donor in good health.

V and J are TRBV19 and TRBJ2-6; D is undetermined. Germline V gene data show CDR1 as LNHDA and CDR2 as SQIVND (reference sequence). V lost 6 bases, J lost 2 bases, and 17 bases lay in between. CDR3 length equals 17 residues. CDR3 loop: CASRPGRFGTGANVLTF. The CDR3 region has the DNA TGTGCCAGTAGGCCTGGAAGGTTCGGAACTGGGGCCAACGTCCTGACTTTC.

The V call is TRBV28, the J call TRBJ2-7; D is undetermined. Trimming took off 3 bases at V and 0 bases at J, with 9 bases between the two ends. This CDR3 is built from 14 residues. Looked up from germline, CDR1 is MDHEN and CDR2 is SYDVKM. The CDR3: CASSLEWASYEQYF. The CDR3, as DNA: TGTGCCAGCAGTTTGGAATGGGCCTCCTACGAGCAGTACTTC.